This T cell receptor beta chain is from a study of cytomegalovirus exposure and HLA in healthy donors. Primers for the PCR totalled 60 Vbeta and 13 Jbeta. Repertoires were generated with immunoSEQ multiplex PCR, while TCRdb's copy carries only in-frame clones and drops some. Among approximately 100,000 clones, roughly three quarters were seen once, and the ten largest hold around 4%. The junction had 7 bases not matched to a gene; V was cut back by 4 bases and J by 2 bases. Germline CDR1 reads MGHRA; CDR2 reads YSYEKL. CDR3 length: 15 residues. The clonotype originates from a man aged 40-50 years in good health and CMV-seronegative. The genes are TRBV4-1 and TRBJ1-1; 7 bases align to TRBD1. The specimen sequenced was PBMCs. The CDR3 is CASSLKRQGNTEAFF. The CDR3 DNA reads TGCGCCAGCAGCCTCAAGCGACAGGGAAACACTGAAGCTTTCTTT.